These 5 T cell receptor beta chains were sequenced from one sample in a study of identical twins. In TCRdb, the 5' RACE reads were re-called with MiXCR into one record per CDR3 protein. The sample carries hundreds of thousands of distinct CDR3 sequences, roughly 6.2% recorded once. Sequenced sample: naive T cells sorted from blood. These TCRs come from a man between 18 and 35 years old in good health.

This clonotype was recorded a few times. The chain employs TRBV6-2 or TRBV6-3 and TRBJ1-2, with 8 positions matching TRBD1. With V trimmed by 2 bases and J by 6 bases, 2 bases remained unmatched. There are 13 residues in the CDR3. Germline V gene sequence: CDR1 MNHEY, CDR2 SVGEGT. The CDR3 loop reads CASSYVDRDGYTF. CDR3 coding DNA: TGTGCCAGCAGTTACGTGGACAGGGATGGCTACACCTTC.

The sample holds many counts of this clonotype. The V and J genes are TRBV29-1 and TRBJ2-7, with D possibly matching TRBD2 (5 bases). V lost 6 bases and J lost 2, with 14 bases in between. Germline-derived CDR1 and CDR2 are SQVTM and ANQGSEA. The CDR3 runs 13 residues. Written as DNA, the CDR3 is TGCAGCGTCGAAAGAGCCGGGACCTACGAGCAGTACGTC. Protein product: CSVERAGTYEQYV.

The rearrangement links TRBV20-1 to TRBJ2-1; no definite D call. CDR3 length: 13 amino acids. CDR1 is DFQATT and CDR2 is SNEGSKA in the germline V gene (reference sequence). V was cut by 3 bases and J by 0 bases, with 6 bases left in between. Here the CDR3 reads CSASSVSYNEQFF. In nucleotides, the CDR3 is TGCAGTGCTAGTTCGGTCTCCTACAATGAGCAGTTCTTC.

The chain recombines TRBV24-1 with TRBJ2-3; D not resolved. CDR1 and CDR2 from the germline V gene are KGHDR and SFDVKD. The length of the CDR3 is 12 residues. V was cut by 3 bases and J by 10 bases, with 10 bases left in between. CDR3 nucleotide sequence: TGTGCCACCAGTGATGTGCTCGGACCGCAGTATTTT. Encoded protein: CATSDVLGPQYF.

CDR3 protein: CASSEDPDSYNEQFF. DNA of the CDR3: TGTGCCAGCAGTGAAGATCCCGATTCCTACAATGAGCAGTTCTTC. The gene calls are TRBV6-1 and TRBJ2-1; D gene uncertain. The ends were cut back, 1 base at V and 1 base at J, with 8 bases in the middle. Germline CDR1 MNHNS, CDR2 SASEGT. The CDR3 consists of 15 residues.